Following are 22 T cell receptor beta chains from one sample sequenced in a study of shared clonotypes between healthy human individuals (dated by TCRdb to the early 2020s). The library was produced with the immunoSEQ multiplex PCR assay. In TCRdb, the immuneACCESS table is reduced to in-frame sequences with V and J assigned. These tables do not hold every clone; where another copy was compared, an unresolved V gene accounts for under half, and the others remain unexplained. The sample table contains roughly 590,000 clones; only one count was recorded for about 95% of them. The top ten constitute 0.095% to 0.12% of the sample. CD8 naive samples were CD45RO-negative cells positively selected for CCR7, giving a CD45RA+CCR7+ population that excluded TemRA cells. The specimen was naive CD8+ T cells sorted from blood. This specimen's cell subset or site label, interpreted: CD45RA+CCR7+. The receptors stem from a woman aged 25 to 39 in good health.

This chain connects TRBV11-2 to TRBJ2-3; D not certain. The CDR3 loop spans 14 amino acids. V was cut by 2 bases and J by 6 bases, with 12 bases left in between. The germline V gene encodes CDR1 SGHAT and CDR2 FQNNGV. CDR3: CASSLPSAQDTQYF. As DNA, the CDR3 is TGTGCCAGCAGCTTACCCAGCGCGCAGGATACGCAGTATTTT.

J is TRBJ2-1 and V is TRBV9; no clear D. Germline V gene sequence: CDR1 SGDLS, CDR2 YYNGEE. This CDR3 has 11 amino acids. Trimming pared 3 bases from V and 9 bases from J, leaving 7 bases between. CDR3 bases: TGTGCCAGCAGCGATCCGGGTGAGCAGTTCTTC. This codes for CASSDPGEQFF.

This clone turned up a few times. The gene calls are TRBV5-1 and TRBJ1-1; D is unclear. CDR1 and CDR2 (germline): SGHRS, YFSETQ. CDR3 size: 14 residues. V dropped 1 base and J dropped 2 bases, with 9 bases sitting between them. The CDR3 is CASSLFVPNTEAFF. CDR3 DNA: TGCGCCAGCAGCTTGTTTGTTCCCAACACTGAAGCTTTCTTT.

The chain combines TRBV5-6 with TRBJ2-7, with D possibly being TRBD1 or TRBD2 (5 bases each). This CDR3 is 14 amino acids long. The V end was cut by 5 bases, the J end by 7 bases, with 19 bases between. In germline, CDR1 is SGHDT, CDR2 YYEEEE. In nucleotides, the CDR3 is TGTGCCAGCAGGGAGTCTACGGGGCGATGGGAGCAGTACTTC. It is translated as CASRESTGRWEQYF.

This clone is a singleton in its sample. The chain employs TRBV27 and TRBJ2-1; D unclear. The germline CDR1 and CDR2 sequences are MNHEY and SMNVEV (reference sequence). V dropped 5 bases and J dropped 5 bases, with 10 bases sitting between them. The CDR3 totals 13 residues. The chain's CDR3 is CASSNRGDNEQFF. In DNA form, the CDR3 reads TGTGCCAGCAGTAACCGAGGCGACAATGAGCAGTTCTTC.

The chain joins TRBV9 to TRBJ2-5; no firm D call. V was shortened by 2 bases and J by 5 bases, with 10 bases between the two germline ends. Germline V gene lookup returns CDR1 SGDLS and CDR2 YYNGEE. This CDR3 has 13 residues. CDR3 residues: CASSVQDFETQYF. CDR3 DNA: TGTGCCAGCAGCGTGCAGGATTTTGAGACCCAGTACTTC.

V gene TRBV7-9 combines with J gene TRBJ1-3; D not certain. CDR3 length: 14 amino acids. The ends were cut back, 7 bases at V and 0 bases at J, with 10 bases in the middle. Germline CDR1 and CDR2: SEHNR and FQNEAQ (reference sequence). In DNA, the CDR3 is TGTGCCAGCACAGGACTGTACTCTGGAAACACCATATATTTT. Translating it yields CASTGLYSGNTIYF.

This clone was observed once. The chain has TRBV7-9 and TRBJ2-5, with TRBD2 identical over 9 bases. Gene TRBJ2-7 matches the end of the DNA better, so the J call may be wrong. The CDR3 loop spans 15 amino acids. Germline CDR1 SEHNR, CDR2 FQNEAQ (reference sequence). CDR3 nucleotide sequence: TGTGCCAGCAGCCCCCGGACTAGCGCCGATTACGAGCAGTACTTC. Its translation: CASSPRTSADYEQYF.

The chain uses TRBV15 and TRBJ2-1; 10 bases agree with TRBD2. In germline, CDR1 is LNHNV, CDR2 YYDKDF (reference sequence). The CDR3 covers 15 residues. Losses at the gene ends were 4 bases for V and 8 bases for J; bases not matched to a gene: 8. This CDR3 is CATSKEAGGRDEQFF. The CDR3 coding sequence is TGTGCCACCAGCAAGGAAGCGGGAGGGCGAGATGAGCAGTTCTTC.

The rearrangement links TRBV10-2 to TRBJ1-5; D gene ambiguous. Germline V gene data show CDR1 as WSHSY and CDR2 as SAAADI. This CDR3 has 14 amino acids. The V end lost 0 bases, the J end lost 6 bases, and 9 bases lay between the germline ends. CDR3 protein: CASSESIGGQPQHF. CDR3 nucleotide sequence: TGCGCCAGCAGTGAGTCTATAGGCGGTCAGCCCCAGCATTTT.

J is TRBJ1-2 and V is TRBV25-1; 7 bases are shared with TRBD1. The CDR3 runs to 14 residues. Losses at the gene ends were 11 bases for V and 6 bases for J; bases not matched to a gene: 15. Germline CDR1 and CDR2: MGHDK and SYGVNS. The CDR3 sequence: CAQHGLIQGDGYTF. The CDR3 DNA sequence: TGTGCCCAGCATGGGCTAATCCAGGGGGATGGCTACACCTTC.

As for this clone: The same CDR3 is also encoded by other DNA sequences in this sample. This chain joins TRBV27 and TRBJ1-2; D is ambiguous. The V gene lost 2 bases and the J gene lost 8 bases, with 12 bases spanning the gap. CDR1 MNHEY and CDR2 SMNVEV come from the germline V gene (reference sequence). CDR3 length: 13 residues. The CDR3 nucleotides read TGTGCCAGCAGTTTAAGTCCGGGATCCGGCTACACCTTC. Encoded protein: CASSLSPGSGYTF.

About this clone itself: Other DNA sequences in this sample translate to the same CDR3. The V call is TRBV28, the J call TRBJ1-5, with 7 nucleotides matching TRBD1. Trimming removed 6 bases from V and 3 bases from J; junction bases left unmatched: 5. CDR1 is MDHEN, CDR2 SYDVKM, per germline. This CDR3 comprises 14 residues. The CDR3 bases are TGTGCCAGCAGCCAGACAGGGCTCAATCAGCCCCAGCATTTT. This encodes CASSQTGLNQPQHF.

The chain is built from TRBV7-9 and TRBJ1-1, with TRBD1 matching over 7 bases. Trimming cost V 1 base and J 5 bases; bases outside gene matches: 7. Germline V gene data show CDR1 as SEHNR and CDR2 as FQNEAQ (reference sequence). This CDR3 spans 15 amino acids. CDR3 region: CASSLGAGGRTEAFF. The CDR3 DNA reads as TGTGCCAGCAGCTTAGGGGCAGGGGGGAGGACTGAAGCTTTCTTT.

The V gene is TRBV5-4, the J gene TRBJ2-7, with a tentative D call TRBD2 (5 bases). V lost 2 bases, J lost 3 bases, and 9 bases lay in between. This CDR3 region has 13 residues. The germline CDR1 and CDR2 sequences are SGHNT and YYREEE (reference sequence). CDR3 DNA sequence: TGTGCCAGCAGCTTCCCGGGAATCTACGAGCAGTACTTC. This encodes CASSFPGIYEQYF.

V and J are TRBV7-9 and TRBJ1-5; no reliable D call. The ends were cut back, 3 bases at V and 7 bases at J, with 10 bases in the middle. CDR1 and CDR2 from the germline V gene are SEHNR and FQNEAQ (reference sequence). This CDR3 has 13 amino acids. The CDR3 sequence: CASSFGESQPQHF. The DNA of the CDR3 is TGTGCCAGCAGCTTTGGGGAAAGCCAGCCCCAGCATTTT. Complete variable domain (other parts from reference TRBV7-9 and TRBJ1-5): DTGVSQNPRHKITKRGQNVTFRCDPISEHNRLYWYRQTLGQGPEFLTYFQNEAQLEKSRLLSDRFSAERPKGSFSTLEIQRTEQGDSAMYLCASSFGESQPQHFGDGTRLSIL.

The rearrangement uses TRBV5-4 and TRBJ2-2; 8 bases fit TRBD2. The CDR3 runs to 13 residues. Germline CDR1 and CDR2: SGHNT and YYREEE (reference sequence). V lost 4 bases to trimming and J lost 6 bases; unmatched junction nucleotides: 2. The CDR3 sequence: CASSPGGSGELFF. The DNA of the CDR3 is TGTGCCAGCAGCCCGGGGGGGTCCGGGGAGCTGTTTTTT. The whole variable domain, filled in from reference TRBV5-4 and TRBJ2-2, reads ETGVTQSPTHLIKTRGQQVTLRCSSQSGHNTVSWYQQALGQGPQFIFQYYREEENGRGNFPPRFSGLQFPNYSSELNVNALELDDSALYLCASSPGGSGELFFGEGSRLTVL.

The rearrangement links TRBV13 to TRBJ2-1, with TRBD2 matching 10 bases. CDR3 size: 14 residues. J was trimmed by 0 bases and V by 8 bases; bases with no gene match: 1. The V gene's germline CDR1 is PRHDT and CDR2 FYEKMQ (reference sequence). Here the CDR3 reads CASSSGSSYNEQFF. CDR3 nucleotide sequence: TGTGCCAGCTCTAGCGGGAGCTCCTACAATGAGCAGTTCTTC.

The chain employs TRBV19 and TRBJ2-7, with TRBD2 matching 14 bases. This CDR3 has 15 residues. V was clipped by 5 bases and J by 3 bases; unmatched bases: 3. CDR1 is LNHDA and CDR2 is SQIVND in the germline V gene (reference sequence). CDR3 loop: CASSVGLAGVYEQYF. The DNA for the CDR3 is TGTGCCAGTAGTGTGGGACTAGCGGGAGTCTACGAGCAGTACTTC.

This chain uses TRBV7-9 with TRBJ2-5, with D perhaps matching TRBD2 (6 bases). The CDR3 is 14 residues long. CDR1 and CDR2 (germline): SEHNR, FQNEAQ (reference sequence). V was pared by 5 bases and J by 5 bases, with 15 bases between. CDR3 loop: CASSVSTSTETQYF. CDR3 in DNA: TGTGCCAGCAGCGTTTCGACTAGTACGGAGACCCAGTACTTC.

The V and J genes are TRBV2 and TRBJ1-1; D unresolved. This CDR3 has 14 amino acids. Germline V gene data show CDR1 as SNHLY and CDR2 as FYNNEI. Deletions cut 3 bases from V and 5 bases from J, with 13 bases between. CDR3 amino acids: CASSDRGPWTEAFF. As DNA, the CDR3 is TGTGCCAGCAGTGATCGTGGGCCCTGGACTGAAGCTTTCTTT.

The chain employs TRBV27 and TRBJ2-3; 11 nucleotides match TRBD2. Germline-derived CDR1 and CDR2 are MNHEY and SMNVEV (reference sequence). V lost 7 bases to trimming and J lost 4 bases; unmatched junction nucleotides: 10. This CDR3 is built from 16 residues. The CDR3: CASKESSGRLPDTQYF. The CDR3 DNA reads TGTGCCAGCAAGGAGTCTAGCGGGAGGTTGCCAGATACGCAGTATTTT.